This T cell receptor beta chain was captured by sequencing in a study of Ad26.COV2.S vaccination and SARS-CoV-2 variants. Study background: Donor got 5x10^10 or 1x10^11 viral particles of Ad26.COV2.S.

On this clone: Its antigen remains unidentified.

Study-level findings and limits: Using TCR breadth and depth analyses may have led to underestimated total T cell responses.

Looked up from germline, CDR1 is MNHEY and CDR2 is SVGEGT. V lost 1 base to trimming and J lost 1 base, with 8 bases between them. CDR3 size: 14 residues. Treatment described: over 15 received Ad26.COV2.S at low or high dose, single or two shots; several received placebo; per-sample allocation not given. Sample collection was performed on day 63 after the first vaccine or placebo injection. TCRdb's table, derived via immunoSEQ multiplex PCR, lists solely in-frame clones and lacks some. The repertoire holds under 550,000 clones, with 70% to 90% as singletons. The source was peripheral blood, collected in a trial of Ad26.COV2.S vaccine versus placebo. This clonotype originated in a person between 18 and 65 years old who received the Ad26.COV2.S COVID-19 vaccine or a placebo. The rearrangement links TRBV6-2 or TRBV6-3 to TRBJ2-7; D possibly corresponds to TRBD1 (6 bases). CDR3 nucleotide sequence: TGTGCCAGCAGTTACTTACAGGGTTCCTACGAGCAGTACTTC. This encodes CASSYLQGSYEQYF.